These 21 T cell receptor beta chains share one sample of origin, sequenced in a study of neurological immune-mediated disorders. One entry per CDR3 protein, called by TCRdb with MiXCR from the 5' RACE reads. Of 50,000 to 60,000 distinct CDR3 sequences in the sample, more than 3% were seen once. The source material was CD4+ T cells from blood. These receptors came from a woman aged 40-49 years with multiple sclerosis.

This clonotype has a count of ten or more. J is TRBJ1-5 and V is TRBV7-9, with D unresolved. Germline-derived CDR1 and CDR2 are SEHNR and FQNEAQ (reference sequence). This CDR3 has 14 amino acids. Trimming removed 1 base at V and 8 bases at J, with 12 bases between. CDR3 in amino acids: CASSLEVTAKPQHF. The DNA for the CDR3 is TGTGCCAGCAGCTTAGAGGTGACGGCCAAGCCCCAGCATTTT.

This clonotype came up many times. The DNA of the CDR3 is TGTGCCAGCAGTTACCCCCCCCCCGGGACAGGGGGCGGTCAGCCCCAGCATTTT. Its translation is CASSYPPPGTGGGQPQHF. This chain links TRBV6-6 with TRBJ1-5, with 12 nucleotides matching TRBD1. The length of the CDR3 is 18 residues. Looked up from germline, CDR1 is MNHNY and CDR2 is SVGAGI (reference sequence). V lost 2 bases to trimming and J lost 6 bases; unmatched junction nucleotides: 11.

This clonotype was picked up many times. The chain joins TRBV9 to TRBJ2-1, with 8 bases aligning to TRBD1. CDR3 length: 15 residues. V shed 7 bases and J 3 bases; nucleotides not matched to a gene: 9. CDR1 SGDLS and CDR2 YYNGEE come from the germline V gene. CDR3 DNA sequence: TGTGCCAGCGGAGGGGGGACAGGATTCTACAATGAGCAGTTCTTC. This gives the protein CASGGGTGFYNEQFF.

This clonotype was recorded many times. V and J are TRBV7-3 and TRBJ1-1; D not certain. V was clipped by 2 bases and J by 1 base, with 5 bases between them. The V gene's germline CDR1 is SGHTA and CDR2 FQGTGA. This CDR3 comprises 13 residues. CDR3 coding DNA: TGTGCCAGCAGCTTAGAACCGAACACTGAAGCTTTCTTT. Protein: CASSLEPNTEAFF.

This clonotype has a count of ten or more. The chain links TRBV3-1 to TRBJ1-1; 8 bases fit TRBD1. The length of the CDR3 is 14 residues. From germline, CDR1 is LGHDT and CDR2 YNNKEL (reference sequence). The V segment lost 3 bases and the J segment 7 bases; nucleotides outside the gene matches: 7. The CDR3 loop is CASSQRDRGGEAFF. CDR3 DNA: TGTGCCAGCAGCCAGCGCGACAGGGGTGGTGAAGCTTTCTTT.

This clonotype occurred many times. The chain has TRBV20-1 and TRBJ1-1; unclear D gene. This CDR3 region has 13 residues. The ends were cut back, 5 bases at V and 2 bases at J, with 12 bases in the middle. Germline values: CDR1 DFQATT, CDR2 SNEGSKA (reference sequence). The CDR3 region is CSAGMDGNTEAFF. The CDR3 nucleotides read TGCAGTGCTGGGATGGACGGAAACACTGAAGCTTTCTTT.

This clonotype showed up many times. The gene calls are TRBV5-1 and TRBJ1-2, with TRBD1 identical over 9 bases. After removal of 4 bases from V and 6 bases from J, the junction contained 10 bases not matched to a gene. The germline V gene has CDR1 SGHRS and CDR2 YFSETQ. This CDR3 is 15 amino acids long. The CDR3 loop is CASSRPTGGGDGYTF. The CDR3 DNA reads TGCGCCAGCAGCCGCCCCACAGGGGGCGGGGATGGCTACACCTTC. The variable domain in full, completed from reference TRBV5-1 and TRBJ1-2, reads KAGVTQTPRYLIKTRGQQVTLSCSPISGHRSVSWYQQTPGQGLQFLFEYFSETQRNKGNFPGRFSGRQFSNSRSEMNVSTLELGDSALYLCASSRPTGGGDGYTFGSGTRLTVV.

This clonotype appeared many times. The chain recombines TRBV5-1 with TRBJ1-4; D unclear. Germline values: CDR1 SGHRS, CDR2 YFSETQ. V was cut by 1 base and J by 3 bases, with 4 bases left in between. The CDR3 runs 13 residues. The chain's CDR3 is CASSLNANEKLFF. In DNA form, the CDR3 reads TGCGCCAGCAGCTTGAACGCTAATGAAAAACTGTTTTTT. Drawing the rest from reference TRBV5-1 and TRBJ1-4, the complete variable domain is KAGVTQTPRYLIKTRGQQVTLSCSPISGHRSVSWYQQTPGQGLQFLFEYFSETQRNKGNFPGRFSGRQFSNSRSEMNVSTLELGDSALYLCASSLNANEKLFFGSGTQLSVL.

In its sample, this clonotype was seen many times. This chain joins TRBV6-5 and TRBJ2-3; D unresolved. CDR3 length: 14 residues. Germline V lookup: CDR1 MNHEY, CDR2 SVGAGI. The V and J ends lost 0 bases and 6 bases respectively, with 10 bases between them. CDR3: CASSYSLDSDTQYF. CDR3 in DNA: TGTGCCAGCAGTTACTCCCTAGACTCCGATACGCAGTATTTT.

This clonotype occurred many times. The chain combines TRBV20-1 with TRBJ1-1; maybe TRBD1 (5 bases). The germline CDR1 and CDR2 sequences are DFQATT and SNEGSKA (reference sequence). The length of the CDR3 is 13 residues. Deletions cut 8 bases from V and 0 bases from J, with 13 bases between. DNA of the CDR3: TGCAGTTCAACCAGGGCCTTGAACACTGAAGCTTTCTTT. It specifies CSSTRALNTEAFF.

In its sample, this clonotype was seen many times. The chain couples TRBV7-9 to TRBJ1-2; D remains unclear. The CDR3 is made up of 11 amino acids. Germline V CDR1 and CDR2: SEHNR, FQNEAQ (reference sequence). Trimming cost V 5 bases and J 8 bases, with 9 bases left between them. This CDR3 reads CASSPLDGYTF. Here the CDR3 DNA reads TGTGCCAGCAGCCCCCTAGACGGCTACACCTTC.

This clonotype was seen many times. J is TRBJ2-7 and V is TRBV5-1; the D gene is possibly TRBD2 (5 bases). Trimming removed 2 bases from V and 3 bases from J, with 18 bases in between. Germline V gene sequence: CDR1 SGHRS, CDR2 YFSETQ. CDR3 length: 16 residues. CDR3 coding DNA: TGCGCCAGCAGCTTTGAGGGCCTTAAATTGGGCTACGAGCAGTACTTC. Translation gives CASSFEGLKLGYEQYF.

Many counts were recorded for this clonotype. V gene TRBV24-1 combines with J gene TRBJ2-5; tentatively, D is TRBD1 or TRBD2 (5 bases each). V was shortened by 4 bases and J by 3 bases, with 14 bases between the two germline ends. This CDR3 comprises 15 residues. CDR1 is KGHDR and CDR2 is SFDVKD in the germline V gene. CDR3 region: CATSEVTRDEETQYF. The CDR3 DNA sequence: TGTGCCACCAGTGAAGTGACCCGGGACGAAGAGACCCAGTACTTC.

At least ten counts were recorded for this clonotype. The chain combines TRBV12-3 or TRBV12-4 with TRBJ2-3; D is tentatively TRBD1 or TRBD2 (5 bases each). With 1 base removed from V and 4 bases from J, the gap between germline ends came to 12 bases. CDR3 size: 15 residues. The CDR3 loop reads CASSLGGAVADTQYF. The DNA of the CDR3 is TGTGCCAGCAGTTTAGGAGGGGCCGTCGCAGATACGCAGTATTTT.

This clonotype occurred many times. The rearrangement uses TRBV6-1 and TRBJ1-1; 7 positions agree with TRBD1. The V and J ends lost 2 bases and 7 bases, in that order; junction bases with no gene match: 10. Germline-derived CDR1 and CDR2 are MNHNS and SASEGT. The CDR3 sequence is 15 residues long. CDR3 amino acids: CASSEPGQARVEAFF. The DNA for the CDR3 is TGTGCCAGCAGTGAACCCGGACAGGCTCGGGTTGAAGCTTTCTTT.

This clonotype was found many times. The DNA for the CDR3 is TGTGCCAGCAGGTCCAGGGTGAAGGATCAGCCCCAGCATTTT. Its protein is CASRSRVKDQPQHF. The chain employs TRBV7-9 and TRBJ1-5, with D tentatively TRBD1 (5 bases). V gave up 6 bases and J gave up 5 bases, with 14 bases separating them. The CDR3 is 14 amino acids. The V gene's germline CDR1 is SEHNR and CDR2 FQNEAQ (reference sequence).

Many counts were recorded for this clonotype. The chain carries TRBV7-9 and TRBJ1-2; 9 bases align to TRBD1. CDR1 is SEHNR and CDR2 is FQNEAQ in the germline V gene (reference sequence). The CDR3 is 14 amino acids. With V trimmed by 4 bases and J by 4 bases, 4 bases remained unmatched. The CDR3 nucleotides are TGTGCCAGCAGCTCCGGGACAGGGAGCTATGGCTACACCTTC. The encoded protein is CASSSGTGSYGYTF.

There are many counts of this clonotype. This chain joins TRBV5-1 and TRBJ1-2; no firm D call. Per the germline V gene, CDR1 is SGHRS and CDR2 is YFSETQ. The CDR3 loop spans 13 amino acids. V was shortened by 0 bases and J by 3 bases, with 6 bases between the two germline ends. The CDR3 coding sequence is TGCGCCAGCAGCTTGGTAGGAGACTATGGCTACACCTTC. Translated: CASSLVGDYGYTF.

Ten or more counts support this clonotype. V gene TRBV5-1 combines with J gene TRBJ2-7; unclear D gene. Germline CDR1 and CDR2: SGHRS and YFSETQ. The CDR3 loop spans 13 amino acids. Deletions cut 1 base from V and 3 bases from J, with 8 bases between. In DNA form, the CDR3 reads TGCGCCAGCAGCTTGAATGGGAACTACGAGCAGTACTTC. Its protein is CASSLNGNYEQYF.

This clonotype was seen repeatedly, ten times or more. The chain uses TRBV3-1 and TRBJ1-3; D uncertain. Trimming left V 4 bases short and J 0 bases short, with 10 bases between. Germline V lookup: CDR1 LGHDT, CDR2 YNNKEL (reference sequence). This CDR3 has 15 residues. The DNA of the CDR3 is TGTGCCAGCAGCCTACTGCTACCCTCTGGAAACACCATATATTTT. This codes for CASSLLLPSGNTIYF. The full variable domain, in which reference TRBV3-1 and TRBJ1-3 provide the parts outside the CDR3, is DTAVSQTPKYLVTQMGNDKSIKCEQNLGHDTMYWYKQDSKKFLKIMFSYNNKELIINETVPNRFSPKSPDKAHLNLHINSLELGDSAVYFCASSLLLPSGNTIYFGEGSWLTVV.

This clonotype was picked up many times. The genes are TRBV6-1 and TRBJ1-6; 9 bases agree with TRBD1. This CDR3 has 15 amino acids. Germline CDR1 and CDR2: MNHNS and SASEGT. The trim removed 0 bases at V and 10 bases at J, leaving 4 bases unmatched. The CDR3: CASSEARDRASPLHF. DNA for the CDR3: TGTGCCAGCAGTGAAGCGAGGGACAGGGCCTCACCCCTCCACTTT.